This passage covers 30 T cell receptor beta chains from one sample sequenced in a study of blood T cell repertoires in COVID-19. Libraries were prepared by immunoSEQ multiplex PCR; TCRdb keeps only in-frame clonotypes and omits some of them. Found here are 200,000 to 250,000 clones, 80% to 85% of them singletons; the top ten hold approximately 3%. The material sequenced was peripheral blood. These receptor sequences come from a woman in her 30s who had recovered from COVID-19.

The genes are TRBV19 and TRBJ1-5, with 9 bases that match TRBD1. Germline values: CDR1 LNHDA, CDR2 SQIVND (reference sequence). This CDR3 is built from 17 residues. With 6 bases clipped from V and 0 bases from J, the junction kept 9 bases outside the gene matches. CDR3 nucleotide sequence: TGTGCCAGTAGCCCGGGACAGGGCTTCTATAGCAATCAGCCCCAGCATTTT. It encodes CASSPGQGFYSNQPQHF.

This chain uses TRBV6-6 with TRBJ1-2, with TRBD1 identical over 8 bases. The germline V gene has CDR1 MNHNY and CDR2 SVGAGI (reference sequence). Germline trimming cut 10 bases from V and 2 bases from J; bases unmatched to any gene: 6. The CDR3 loop spans 13 amino acids. The DNA for the CDR3 is TGTGCCAACGCGGGACAGGCGAACTATGGCTACACCTTC. Protein sequence: CANAGQANYGYTF.

The chain carries TRBV5-5 and TRBJ2-1; D gene ambiguous. V lost 1 base to trimming and J lost 1 base, with 18 bases between them. Germline V gene sequence: CDR1 SGHKS, CDR2 YYEKEE (reference sequence). This CDR3 spans 18 amino acids. The DNA for the CDR3 is TGTGCCAGCAGCTTGCCCTCTTCCATGCTACCGTCCTACAATGAGCAGTTCTTC. Encoded protein: CASSLPSSMLPSYNEQFF.

The J gene is TRBJ2-1, the V gene TRBV28, with 9 positions matching TRBD2. The CDR3 runs 20 residues. V lost 3 bases and J lost 0; bases outside the gene matches: 15. Germline assignment: CDR1 MDHEN and CDR2 SYDVKM. The CDR3 coding sequence is TGTGCCAGCAGTTTTTTGGGCGGGAGGGCGCCTGTAAGCTCCTACAATGAGCAGTTCTTC. Translation: CASSFLGGRAPVSSYNEQFF.

V gene TRBV9 combines with J gene TRBJ2-7, with 9 bases aligning to TRBD1. This CDR3 has 15 amino acids. CDR1 is SGDLS, CDR2 YYNGEE, per germline. The V segment lost 2 bases and the J segment 5 bases; nucleotides outside the gene matches: 8. In DNA, the CDR3 is TGTGCCAGCAGCGTTTCACAGGGGGCATCCCACGAGCAGTACTTC. Protein product: CASSVSQGASHEQYF.

This clone has a single count. The genes are TRBV19 and TRBJ2-3, with D perhaps TRBD1 (6 bases). CDR1 is LNHDA and CDR2 is SQIVND in the germline V gene (reference sequence). CDR3 length equals 12 residues. The ends were cut back, 4 bases at V and 7 bases at J, with 9 bases in the middle. The CDR3 coding sequence is TGTGCCAGTAGTAAGGGGGTACATACGCAGTATTTT. Residues: CASSKGVHTQYF. Combining the CDR3 with reference TRBV19 and TRBJ2-3 gives the whole variable domain DGGITQSPKYLFRKEGQNVTLSCEQNLNHDAMYWYRQDPGQGLRLIYYSQIVNDFQKGDIAEGYSVSREKKESFPLTVTSAQKNPTAFYLCASSKGVHTQYFGPGTRLTVL.

The table lists this clone with a few counts. The V gene is TRBV15, the J gene TRBJ2-7; possibly TRBD1 for D (6 bases). Germline V gives CDR1 LNHNV, CDR2 YYDKDF (reference sequence). The CDR3 spans 13 residues. Between the trimmed V and J ends, which lost 8 bases and 5 bases, there was a span of 16 bases. CDR3 region: CATALPGGHEQYF. In DNA, the CDR3 is TGTGCCACCGCCCTTCCTGGGGGCCACGAGCAGTACTTC.

The sample holds one count of this clone. The rearrangement uses TRBV6-5 and TRBJ1-5, with D uncertain. The CDR3 has 12 amino acids. The germline V and J ends were trimmed by 2 bases and 7 bases, with 6 bases remaining between them. Germline CDR1 MNHEY, CDR2 SVGAGI. This CDR3 reads CASSYPRQPQHF. DNA of the CDR3: TGTGCCAGCAGTTACCCGAGACAGCCCCAGCATTTT.

This clone appeared a single time. The rearrangement links TRBV5-1 to TRBJ2-5; 14 bases align to TRBD2. V lost 3 bases and J lost 4; bases outside the gene matches: 8. Germline CDR1 is SGHRS and CDR2 is YFSETQ. This CDR3 is built from 17 residues. The CDR3 loop reads CASSSGLAGDMAETQYF. The CDR3, as DNA: TGCGCCAGCAGCTCGGGACTAGCGGGAGATATGGCAGAGACCCAGTACTTC.

This chain uses TRBV6-6 with TRBJ2-1; possibly TRBD1 for D (6 bases). V was trimmed by 5 bases and J by 7 bases, leaving 15 bases between them. In germline, CDR1 is MNHNY, CDR2 SVGAGI (reference sequence). There are 14 residues in the CDR3. CDR3 protein: CASSIPGHSNEQFF. The CDR3 DNA is TGTGCCAGCAGTATACCGGGACATTCGAATGAGCAGTTCTTC.

The CDR3 DNA reads TGCGCCACAAGACAGGGGGGTGGCACTGAAGCTTTCTTT. It translates to CATRQGGGTEAFF. The J gene is TRBJ1-1, the V gene TRBV10-1; 9 bases match TRBD1. The V gene's germline CDR1 is WNHNN and CDR2 SYGVQD (reference sequence). Losses at the gene ends were 10 bases for V and 4 bases for J; bases not matched to a gene: 7. This CDR3 spans 13 amino acids.

The genes are TRBV27 and TRBJ1-5; 10 nucleotides line up with TRBD1. CDR1 and CDR2 from the germline V gene are MNHEY and SMNVEV (reference sequence). The CDR3 is 18 amino acids. V was clipped by 5 bases and J by 1 base; unmatched bases: 11. In DNA form, the CDR3 reads TGTGCCAGCAGTCAGACCGGGACAGGGGATCGCAGCAATCAGCCCCAGCATTTT. This sequence encodes CASSQTGTGDRSNQPQHF.

The rearrangement links TRBV27 to TRBJ2-5; perhaps TRBD1 as D (6 bases). This CDR3 comprises 15 residues. V was cut by 3 bases and J by 0 bases, with 11 bases left in between. CDR1 is MNHEY, CDR2 SMNVEV, per germline (reference sequence). The CDR3 DNA is TGTGCCAGCAGTTTGGGAAGGGGGTACCAAGAGACCCAGTACTTC. This gives the protein CASSLGRGYQETQYF.

This clone was counted between two and nine times. This rearrangement joins TRBV30 to TRBJ2-5; D is possibly TRBD1 (6 bases). Germline V lookup: CDR1 GTSNPN, CDR2 SVGIG (reference sequence). CDR3 length equals 15 residues. Between the trimmed V and J ends, which lost 0 bases and 1 base, there was a span of 12 bases. The CDR3 nucleotides read TGTGCCTGGAGTGTGGGCCAGGGGACCCAAGAGACCCAGTACTTC. Residues: CAWSVGQGTQETQYF.

The gene calls are TRBV18 and TRBJ2-5, with D hard to call. Germline V gene lookup returns CDR1 KGHSH and CDR2 LQKENI. V lost 2 bases, J lost 2 bases, and 6 bases lay in between. CDR3 length: 13 residues. The CDR3 bases are TGTGCCAGCTCACCAGCGGAACAAGAGACCCAGTACTTC. It translates to CASSPAEQETQYF.

This clone was seen a handful of times. The chain has TRBV9 and TRBJ2-7; 8 positions match TRBD2. Germline V CDR1 and CDR2: SGDLS, YYNGEE. This CDR3 has 14 residues. The J segment lost 6 bases and the V segment lost 4 bases, leaving 9 bases of the junction unmatched. The CDR3 bases are TGTGCCAGCAGCCCGAGCGGGAGCATCAGCGAGCAGTACTTC. It translates to CASSPSGSISEQYF.

This chain links TRBV21-1 with TRBJ2-3; the table names TRBD1, a call not compared with the DNA. TRBV21-1 counts as a pseudogene. This CDR3 has 19 residues. This chain's CDR3 is CASSKDSGSGQNRTDTQYF. DNA of the CDR3: TGTGCCAGCAGCAAAGATTCGGGATCCGGACAGAATCGCACAGATACGCAGTATTTT.

Comments on this clone: This sample also contains other DNA sequences that code for the same CDR3. The chain is built from TRBV28 and TRBJ2-7; 8 bases are a match to TRBD1. The CDR3 length is 12 residues. V lost 5 bases and J lost 3; bases outside the gene matches: 0. Germline CDR1 and CDR2: MDHEN and SYDVKM. For the CDR3, the DNA is TGTGCCAGCAGTACAGGGGGCTACGAGCAGTACTTC. It codes for CASSTGGYEQYF.

The rearrangement joins TRBV2 to TRBJ2-7; 13 nucleotides match TRBD2. CDR1 is SNHLY and CDR2 is FYNNEI in the germline V gene. This CDR3 has 15 residues. Trimming removed 6 bases from V and 6 bases from J; junction bases left unmatched: 8. The CDR3 protein is CASSAGLAGWSEQYF. As DNA, the CDR3 is TGTGCCAGCAGCGCGGGACTAGCGGGGTGGAGCGAGCAGTACTTC.

The genes are TRBV4-1 and TRBJ2-7; the D is unclear. This CDR3 has 14 amino acids. V lost 2 bases to trimming and J lost 0 bases, with 8 bases between them. The germline gives CDR1 MGHRA, CDR2 YSYEKL. This chain's CDR3 is CASSQPLISYEQYF. The CDR3 region has the DNA TGCGCCAGCAGCCAACCACTTATCTCCTACGAGCAGTACTTC.

This chain uses TRBV12-1 with TRBJ2-1; no DNA check was done on the table's D call, TRBD2. TRBV12-1 is recorded as a pseudogene. This CDR3 contains 16 residues. In nucleotides, the CDR3 is TGTGCCAGCAGCCTTGAAGGCGGTCTCACTTACAATGAGCAGTTCTTC. This gives the protein CASSLEGGLTYNEQFF.

The V and J genes are TRBV7-9 and TRBJ1-2; 7 bases match TRBD1. Germline assignment: CDR1 SEHNR and CDR2 FQNEAQ (reference sequence). This CDR3 spans 18 amino acids. The V gene end was trimmed by 5 bases and the J gene end by 5 bases; junction bases not matched to a gene: 20. CDR3: CASSHRQYKGGVRYGYTF. Here the CDR3 DNA reads TGTGCCAGCAGCCATCGACAGTACAAAGGGGGCGTGAGGTATGGCTACACCTTC.

The genes are TRBV15 and TRBJ1-1; 8 nucleotides agree with TRBD1. CDR3 length: 13 residues. The germline CDR1 and CDR2 sequences are LNHNV and YYDKDF (reference sequence). V trimming: 6 bases; J trimming: 4 bases; junction bases outside the gene matches: 4. The CDR3 spells CATSNRGGTEAFF. The CDR3 DNA sequence: TGTGCCACCAGTAACAGGGGGGGCACTGAAGCTTTCTTT.

The rearrangement joins TRBV9 to TRBJ2-7; 11 bases match TRBD1. The junction had 2 bases not matched to a gene; V was cut back by 3 bases and J by 3 bases. This CDR3 has 14 amino acids. Germline CDR1 is SGDLS and CDR2 is YYNGEE. In DNA form, the CDR3 reads TGTGCCAGCAGCGGAGGGACAGGGGGCTACGAGCAGTACTTC. Translation: CASSGGTGGYEQYF.

This clone was seen a handful of times. The chain carries TRBV28 and TRBJ1-2; unclear D gene. V gave up 6 bases and J gave up 5 bases, with 13 bases separating them. This CDR3 contains 13 residues. The germline V gene encodes CDR1 MDHEN and CDR2 SYDVKM. For the CDR3, the DNA is TGTGCCAGCAGCCCTTCAGAATCTTATGGCTACACCTTC. This codes for CASSPSESYGYTF.

J is TRBJ1-1 and V is TRBV29-1, with 7 bases fitting TRBD1. The CDR3 is 14 amino acids. J lost 3 bases, V lost 7 bases, and 11 bases had no gene match. From germline, CDR1 is SQVTM and CDR2 ANQGSEA. This chain's CDR3 is CSASRQGGDTEAFF. The CDR3 bases are TGCAGCGCCTCCCGACAGGGCGGGGACACTGAAGCTTTCTTT.

The J gene is TRBJ2-3, the V gene TRBV7-2; 8 bases match TRBD2. The CDR3 length is 18 residues. The germline gives CDR1 SGHTA, CDR2 FQGNSA. V lost 0 bases to trimming and J lost 6 bases; unmatched junction nucleotides: 14. CDR3 bases: TGTGCCAGCAGCTTAGCCCCTCTAGGGGCGGGGGGATCGGATACGCAGTATTTT. Translating it yields CASSLAPLGAGGSDTQYF.

The CDR3, as DNA: TGTGCCAGCAGCCCTATGGGACTTTCAAACATTCAGTACTTC. Translated, it gives CASSPMGLSNIQYF. The chain recombines TRBV11-3 with TRBJ2-4, with D perhaps TRBD2 (6 bases). V lost 5 bases and J 6 bases, leaving 14 bases between the germline ends. CDR3 size: 14 residues. CDR1 and CDR2 from the germline V gene are SGHNT and YENEEA.

The chain recombines TRBV2 with TRBJ2-7; 10 bases agree with TRBD2. The CDR3 loop spans 14 amino acids. V was clipped by 6 bases and J by 6 bases; unmatched bases: 8. Germline lookup yields CDR1 SNHLY and CDR2 FYNNEI. The CDR3 DNA reads as TGTGCCAGCAGGGGTCAGTTAGCGGGAGGCGAGCAGTACTTC. Its protein is CASRGQLAGGEQYF.

The sample holds a few counts of this clone. V and J are TRBV20-1 and TRBJ2-5; no clear D gene. Germline lookup yields CDR1 DFQATT and CDR2 SNEGSKA (reference sequence). Trimming took 7 bases from V and 5 from J, leaving 8 bases between them. This CDR3 region has 10 residues. DNA of the CDR3: TGCAGTGTCCTCAGTGAGACCCAGTACTTC. Translating it yields CSVLSETQYF.